This T cell receptor (beta chain) was captured by sequencing in a study of shared clonotypes between healthy human individuals. For the study at large: A couple of female and a few male donors aged 18 to 49 were enrolled.

V dropped 6 bases and J dropped 3 bases, with 15 bases sitting between them. Germline CDR1 is MNHEY and CDR2 is SVGAGI. The CDR3 is 15 residues long. Using immunoSEQ multiplex PCR, the repertoire was profiled, and TCRdb retains in-frame clones only, with some absent. The sample records 2 million to 2.5 million clones, around 92% being singletons. The source is a man between 18 and 35 years old in good health. Some clones in this sample may be carry-over from other donors' samples. The sequencing sample was made of naive CD4+ T cells from PBMCs. Indicated subset: CD45RA+ positively selected. The chain couples TRBV6-5 to TRBJ2-1; tentative D call: TRBD1 (6 bases). The CDR3: CASSRADRVYNEQFF. The CDR3 DNA sequence: TGTGCCAGCAGCCGAGCGGACAGAGTCTACAATGAGCAGTTCTTC.